This is a list of T cell receptor beta chains from one sample in a study of cytomegalovirus exposure and HLA in healthy donors. Produced via immunoSEQ multiplex PCR; TCRdb's table is partial and in-frame only. Counted here are some 150,000 clones, 70% to 80% occurring once; the ten biggest clones make up more than 3.5%. Sequenced sample: PBMCs. Receptor source: a man in his forties in good health and CMV-seronegative. CDR3s include the opening cysteine and the closing phenylalanine or tryptophan. The D gene is left open where the match is weak. Where a row states a size, it is once, few, many or the class of an expanded clone; other rows omit it.

J,size,V,D,length,DNA,CDR3
TRBJ1-2,-,TRBV5-4,-,15,TGTGCCAGCAGCTTGGGGCAGGGGAGCGACTATGGCTACACCTTC,CASSLGQGSDYGYTF
TRBJ2-3,-,TRBV10-3,-,14,TGTGCCATCAGTGCGCTCGGGGGCACAGATACGCAGTATTTT,CAISALGGTDTQYF
TRBJ2-2,-,TRBV5-1,-,15,TGCGCCAGTTTTCTGAGCGAGGCGAACACCGGGGAGCTGTTTTTT,CASFLSEANTGELFF
TRBJ1-1,-,TRBV15,-,13,TGTGCCACCAGCACCTACCCATACACTGAAGCTTTCTTT,CATSTYPYTEAFF
TRBJ2-1,few,TRBV13,-,16,TGTGCCAGCAGCCGACTTCGGGGGGCGTTAAGGGATGAGCAGTTCTTC,CASSRLRGALRDEQFF
TRBJ1-1,-,TRBV18,-,13,TGTGCCAGCTCCCGAGGAGCGAACACTGAAGCTTTCTTT,CASSRGANTEAFF
TRBJ2-3,-,TRBV9,TRBD2,16,TGTGCCAGCAGCCCCTTGACTAGCGGGAACACAGATACGCAGTATTTT,CASSPLTSGNTDTQYF
TRBJ1-1,-,TRBV27,-,13,TGTGCCAGCAGTTTGTTCAGAAACACTGAAGCTTTCTTT,CASSLFRNTEAFF
TRBJ2-3,-,TRBV7-2,TRBD1,15,TGTGCCAGCAGCCCAGACAGGGGGCGCGCAGATACGCAGTATTTT,CASSPDRGRADTQYF
TRBJ2-6,-,TRBV5-1,-,16,TGCGCCAGCAGCATGGGACTGATCTCTGGGGCCAACGTCCTGACTTTC,CASSMGLISGANVLTF
TRBJ2-5,-,TRBV12-2,-,18,TGTGCAAGTCGCTTAGTCCTGACTAGCGGGGGCCACCAAGAGACCCAGTACTTC,CASRLVLTSGGHQETQYF
TRBJ2-7,-,TRBV11-3,-,11,TGTGCCAGCAGCGCGGGAAACGAGCAGTACTTC,CASSAGNEQYF
TRBJ2-7,-,TRBV5-1,TRBD1,16,TGCGCCAGCAGCTTCGATAAGGACAGGGTAAATTACGAGCAGTACTTC,CASSFDKDRVNYEQYF
TRBJ1-4,-,TRBV9,TRBD1,15,TGTGCCAGCAGCGACGGACAGGGGGGGTGGGAAAAACTGTTTTTT,CASSDGQGGWEKLFF
TRBJ2-7,few,TRBV25-1,TRBD2,15,TGTGCCAGCAGTGCGCAAACTAGCGGGCTTTACGAGCAGTACTTC,CASSAQTSGLYEQYF
TRBJ1-2,-,TRBV2,-,13,TGTGCCAGCACCCCGGGAGAGGAGGGAGGCTACACCTTC,CASTPGEEGGYTF
TRBJ2-1,-,TRBV6-6,TRBD1,16,TGTGCCAGCAGTCATAGGGGGGGACAGGGTATCAATGAGCAGTTCTTC,CASSHRGGQGINEQFF
TRBJ2-1,-,TRBV5-1,TRBD2,17,TGCGCCAGCAGCTTGACTAGCGGGGCCAGCTCCTACAATGAGCAGTTCTTC,CASSLTSGASSYNEQFF
TRBJ2-4,once,TRBV5-1,TRBD1,14,TGCGCCAGCAGCTCCCAGGGGGACAAAAACATTCAGTACTTC,CASSSQGDKNIQYF
TRBJ1-4,-,TRBV4-2,-,13,TGTGCCAGCAGCCCGGACTTTAATGAAAAACTGTTTTTT,CASSPDFNEKLFF
TRBJ1-2,-,TRBV28,-,15,TGTGCCAGCAGTCCGACAGTCCCGTATTGGTATGGCTACACCTTC,CASSPTVPYWYGYTF
TRBJ1-2,-,TRBV5-1,-,14,TGCGCCAGCAGCTTGGACAGGGCCATTTATGGCTACACCTTC,CASSLDRAIYGYTF
TRBJ1-1,-,TRBV30,-,12,TGTGCCTGGCTCTCCCCCTACACTGAAGCTTTCTTT,CAWLSPYTEAFF
TRBJ1-1,-,TRBV4-1,-,16,TGCGCCAGCAGCCAGGACCACCTCAGGGGGAACACTGAAGCTTTCTTT,CASSQDHLRGNTEAFF
TRBJ2-3,-,TRBV2,TRBD2,15,TGTGCCAGCAGCCTTAGCGGGGGGGCCACAGATACGCAGTATTTT,CASSLSGGATDTQYF
TRBJ1-6,-,TRBV5-5,TRBD1,16,TGTGCCAGCAGTGCCGGGGGACAGGGATATAATTCACCCCTCCACTTT,CASSAGGQGYNSPLHF
TRBJ1-6,-,TRBV7-3,-,12,TGTGCCAGCAGCTTCTTTCCAGGACCCCTCCACTTT,CASSFFPGPLHF
TRBJ1-5,-,TRBV2,TRBD1,14,TGTGCCAGCAGTTACGACAGGGGACCCCAGCCCCAGCATTTT,CASSYDRGPQPQHF
TRBJ1-5,-,TRBV7-2,-,14,TGTGCCAGCAGCTTAGAGAGAGGCGGTCAGCCCCAGCATTTT,CASSLERGGQPQHF
TRBJ1-1,-,TRBV19,TRBD1,17,TGTGCCAGTAGTAGGGATCCGCCCGGGACAGGGACCATTGAAGCTTTCTTT,CASSRDPPGTGTIEAFF
TRBJ2-7,-,TRBV29-1,-,11,TGCAGCGTTGAGACAGCCTACGAGCAGTACTTC,CSVETAYEQYF
TRBJ2-7,-,TRBV2,TRBD2,14,TGTGCCAGCAGTGAAAATGGGGGGGACTACGAGCAGTACTTC,CASSENGGDYEQYF
TRBJ2-6,-,TRBV11-2,TRBD2,17,TGTGCCAGCAGCCGAGCGGGGGGCGGCTCTGGGGCCAACGTCCTGACTTTC,CASSRAGGGSGANVLTF
TRBJ2-5,-,TRBV7-2,-,12,TGTGCCAGCAGCTTCGAGCGAGAGACCCAGTACTTC,CASSFERETQYF
TRBJ1-1,-,TRBV11-2,-,14,TGTGCCAGCAGCTCACAGGTCACGAACACTGAAGCTTTCTTT,CASSSQVTNTEAFF
TRBJ2-2,-,TRBV7-6,-,13,TGTGCCAGCAGCTTAAACAGCCTAGGGGAGCTGTTTTTT,CASSLNSLGELFF
TRBJ2-2,-,TRBV5-6,-,16,TGTGCCAGCAGCTTGCGAGAGAGGCTAAACACCGGGGAGCTGTTTTTT,CASSLRERLNTGELFF
TRBJ2-3,-,TRBV2,-,14,TGTGCCAGCACCCGGGGCGGGGCCACAGATACGCAGTATTTT,CASTRGGATDTQYF
TRBJ2-7,-,TRBV14,TRBD2,18,TGTGCCAGCAGCTCGACAGGCGCGCTAGCGGGGGTTCACTACGAGCAGTACTTC,CASSSTGALAGVHYEQYF
TRBJ2-5,-,TRBV10-2,TRBD2,18,TGCGCCAGCAGTGACCTGCCGGGACTAGCGGGGGGGCGCGAGACCCAGTACTTC,CASSDLPGLAGGRETQYF